This T cell receptor beta chain derives from a study of read filtering for tumor transcriptome and immune sequencing. The overall study: By R-ISS, stages I, II and III held 8, 16 and 7 patients. Per sample, TCR-region reads ranged about 3.5 to 11 million by IR-seq, roughly 80 to 1273 by RNA-seq. General study findings and limits: The sorted CD138-negative fraction was a mixed bone marrow immune population, not purified T cells.

V shed 5 bases and J 4 bases; nucleotides not matched to a gene: 14. The CDR3 is made up of 16 amino acids. Germline assignment: CDR1 SGHTA and CDR2 FQGNSA. This library used around 400 ng RNA and molecular barcoded adaptors spanning alpha/delta and beta/gamma chains. TCRdb reprocessed the reads with MiXCR, giving one entry per CDR3 protein. The table records about 37,000 distinct CDR3 sequences, roughly 13% of them present only once. Sampling of bone marrow took place during active disease in every patient. As concerns this clonotype: Its antigen remains unknown.

This TCR came from a donor at least 40 years old with multiple myeloma. V usage is TRBV7-2 and J usage is TRBJ2-7; 7 positions agree with TRBD2. The sequenced sample was a population of CD138-negative cells sorted from bone marrow. CDR3 sequence (DNA): TGTGCCAGCAGCCCCGGAGGCGCGGGAGTGGGGTACGAGCAGTACTTC. It translates to CASSPGGAGVGYEQYF.